This TCR beta chain was captured in a study of beta chain features in type 1 diabetes. Study-level points and caveats: For Type 1 diabetes patients, all four CD4+ subsets carried TCRB CDR3s that were moderately but significantly shorter.

Worth noting for this clone: Its antigen is currently unknown.

The study reverse transcribed the entire isolated RNA, so it sequenced expressed TCRB transcripts. This table comes from immunoSEQ multiplex PCR, and its TCRdb copy is limited to in-frame clones, with some not included. The data show approximately 260,000 clones, with around 24% seen just once and roughly 0.011% held by the top ten. The CDR3 length is 14 residues. V lost 5 bases to trimming and J lost 6 bases, with 16 bases between them. Germline CDR1 and CDR2: GTSNPN and SVGIG (reference sequence). The sequenced sample consisted of naive CD4+ T cells from blood. The V call is TRBV30, the J call TRBJ2-2; D not certain. The TCR was taken from a woman in her thirties with type 1 diabetes. The CDR3 reads CAWDVLPLAGELFF. The DNA for the CDR3 is TGTGCCTGGGATGTACTACCACTTGCCGGGGAGCTGTTTTTT.